This T cell receptor (beta chain) was recorded in a study of long-term antiretroviral therapy in people with HIV. Findings and limits, study-wide: Unavailable data included ART adherence, viral resistance and therapy changes (switches in treatment).

Concerning this clone itself: The antigen remains unidentified.

Every one of the donors gave at least one pre-ART PBMC sample and at least two post-ART PBMC samples. Germline V gives CDR1 SQVTM, CDR2 ANQGSEA. The ends were cut back, 6 bases at V and 4 bases at J, with 18 bases in the middle. The CDR3 is made up of 14 amino acids. Survey level was the resolution at which the v3.0 immunoSEQ assay ran. Sequenced by immunoSEQ multiplex PCR; TCRdb stores in-frame clones only, minus some. The sample holds 20,000 to 25,000 clones, roughly 75% seen once. The chain is built from TRBV29-1 and TRBJ1-2; tentative D call: TRBD1 (5 bases). Material: unsorted PBMCs, obtained 2.9 years after starting antiretroviral therapy. The TCR sequence derives from a woman aged 25 to 39 with HIV. The CDR3 reads CSVDTGTGTYGYTF. Here the CDR3 DNA reads TGCAGCGTAGATACCGGGACCGGGACCTATGGCTACACCTTC.